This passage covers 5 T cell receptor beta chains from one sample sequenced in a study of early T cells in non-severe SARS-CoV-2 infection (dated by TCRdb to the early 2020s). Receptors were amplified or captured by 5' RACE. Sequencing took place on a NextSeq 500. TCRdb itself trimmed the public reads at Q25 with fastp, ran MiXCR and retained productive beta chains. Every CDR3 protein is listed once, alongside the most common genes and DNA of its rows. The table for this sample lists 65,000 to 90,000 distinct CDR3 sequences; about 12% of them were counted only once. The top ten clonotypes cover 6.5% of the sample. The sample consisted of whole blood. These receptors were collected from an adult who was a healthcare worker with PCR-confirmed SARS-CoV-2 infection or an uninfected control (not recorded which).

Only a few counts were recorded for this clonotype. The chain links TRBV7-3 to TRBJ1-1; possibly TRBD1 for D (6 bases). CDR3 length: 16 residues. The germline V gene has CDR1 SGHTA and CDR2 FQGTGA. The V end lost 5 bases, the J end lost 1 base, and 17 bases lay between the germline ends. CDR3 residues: CASSPTRTASNTEAFF. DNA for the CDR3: TGTGCCAGCAGCCCCACCCGGACAGCTTCGAACACTGAAGCTTTCTTT.

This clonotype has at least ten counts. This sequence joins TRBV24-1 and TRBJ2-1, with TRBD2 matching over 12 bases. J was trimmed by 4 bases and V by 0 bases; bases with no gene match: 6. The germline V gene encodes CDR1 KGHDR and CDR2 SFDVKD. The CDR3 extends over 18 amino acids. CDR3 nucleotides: TGTGCCACCAGTGATTTGGGAACTAGCGGGAGGAAGTACAATGAGCAGTTCTTC. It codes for CATSDLGTSGRKYNEQFF.

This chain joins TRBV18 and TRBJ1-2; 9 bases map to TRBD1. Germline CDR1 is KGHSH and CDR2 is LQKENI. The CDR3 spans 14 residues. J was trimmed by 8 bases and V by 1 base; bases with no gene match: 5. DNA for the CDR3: TGTGCCAGCTCACCACTCCGGGACAGGGACGGCTACACCTTC. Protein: CASSPLRDRDGYTF.

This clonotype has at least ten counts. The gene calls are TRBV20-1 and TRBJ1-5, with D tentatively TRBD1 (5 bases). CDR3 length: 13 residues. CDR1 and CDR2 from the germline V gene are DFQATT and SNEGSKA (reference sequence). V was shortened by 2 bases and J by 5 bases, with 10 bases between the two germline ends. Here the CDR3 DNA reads TGCAGTGCTAGAATACAGGCACATCAGCCCCAGCATTTT. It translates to CSARIQAHQPQHF.

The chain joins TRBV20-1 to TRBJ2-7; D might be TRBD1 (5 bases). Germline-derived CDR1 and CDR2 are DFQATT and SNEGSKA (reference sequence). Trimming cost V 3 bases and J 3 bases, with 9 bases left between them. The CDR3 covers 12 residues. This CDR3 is CSASPDNYEQYF. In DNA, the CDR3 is TGCAGTGCTAGCCCGGACAACTACGAGCAGTACTTC.